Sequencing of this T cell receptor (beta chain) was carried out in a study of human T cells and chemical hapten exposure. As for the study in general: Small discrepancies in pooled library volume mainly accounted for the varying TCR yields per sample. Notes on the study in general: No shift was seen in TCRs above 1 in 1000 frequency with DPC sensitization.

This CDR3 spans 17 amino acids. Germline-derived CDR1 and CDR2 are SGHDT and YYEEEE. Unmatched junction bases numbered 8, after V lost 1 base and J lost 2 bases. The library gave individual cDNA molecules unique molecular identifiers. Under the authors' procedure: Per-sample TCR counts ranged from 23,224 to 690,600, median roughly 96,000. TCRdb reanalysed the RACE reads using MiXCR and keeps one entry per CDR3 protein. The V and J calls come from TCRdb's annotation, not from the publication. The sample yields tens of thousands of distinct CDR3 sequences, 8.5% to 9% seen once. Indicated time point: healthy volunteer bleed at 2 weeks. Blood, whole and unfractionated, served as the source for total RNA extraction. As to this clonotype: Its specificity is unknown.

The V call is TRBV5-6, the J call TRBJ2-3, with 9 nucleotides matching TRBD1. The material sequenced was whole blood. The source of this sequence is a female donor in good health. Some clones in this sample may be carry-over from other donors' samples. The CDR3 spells CASSLPLDRGITDTQYF. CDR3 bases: TGTGCCAGCAGCTTGCCACTGGACAGGGGAATCACAGATACGCAGTATTTT. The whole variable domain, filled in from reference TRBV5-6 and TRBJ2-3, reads DAGVTQSPTHLIKTRGQQVTLRCSPKSGHDTVSWYQQALGQGPQFIFQYYEEEERQRGNFPDRFSGHQFPNYSSELNVNALLLGDSALYLCASSLPLDRGITDTQYFGPGTRLTVL.